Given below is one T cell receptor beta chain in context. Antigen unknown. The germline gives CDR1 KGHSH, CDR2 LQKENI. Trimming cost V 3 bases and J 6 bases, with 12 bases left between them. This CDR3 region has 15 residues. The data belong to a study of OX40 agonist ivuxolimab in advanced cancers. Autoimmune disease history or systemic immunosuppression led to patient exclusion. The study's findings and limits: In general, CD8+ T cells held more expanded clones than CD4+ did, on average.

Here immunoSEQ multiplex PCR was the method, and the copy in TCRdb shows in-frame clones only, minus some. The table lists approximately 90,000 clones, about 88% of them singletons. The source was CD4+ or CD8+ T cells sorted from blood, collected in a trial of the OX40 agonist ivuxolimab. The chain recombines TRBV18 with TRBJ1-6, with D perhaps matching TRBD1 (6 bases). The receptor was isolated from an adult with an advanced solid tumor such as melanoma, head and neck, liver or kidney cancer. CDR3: CASSPDSSINSPLHF. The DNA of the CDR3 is TGTGCCAGCTCACCGGACAGCTCCATTAATTCACCCCTCCACTTT.